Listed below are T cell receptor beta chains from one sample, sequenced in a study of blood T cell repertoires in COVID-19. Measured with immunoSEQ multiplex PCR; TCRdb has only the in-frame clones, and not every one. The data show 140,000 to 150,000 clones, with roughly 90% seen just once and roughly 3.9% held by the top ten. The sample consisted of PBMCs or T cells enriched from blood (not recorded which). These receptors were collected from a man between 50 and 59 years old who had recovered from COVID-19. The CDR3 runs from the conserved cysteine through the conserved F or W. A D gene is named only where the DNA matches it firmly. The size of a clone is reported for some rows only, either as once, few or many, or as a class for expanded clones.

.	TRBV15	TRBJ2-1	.	TGTGCCACCAGCAGATCAGGGGACAATGAGCAGTTCTTC	CATSRSGDNEQFF
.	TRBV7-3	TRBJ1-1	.	TGTGCCAGCAGCTTCTCTGGAGGCACCCTGAACACTGAAGCTTTCTTT	CASSFSGGTLNTEAFF
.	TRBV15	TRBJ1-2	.	TGTGCCAGTTCTCAGGGGAACTATGGCTACACCTTC	CASSQGNYGYTF
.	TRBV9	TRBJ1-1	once	TGTGCCAGCAGCCGTACAGGGTTGAACACTGAAGCTTTCTTT	CASSRTGLNTEAFF
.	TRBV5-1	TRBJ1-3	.	TGCGCCAGCAGCCCCCATGTAGTACAGGGCATCAGCGGAAACACCATATATTTT	CASSPHVVQGISGNTIYF
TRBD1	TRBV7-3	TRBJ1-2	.	TGTGCCAGCAGCTCCAGGGGGTCCGACTATGGCTACACCTTC	CASSSRGSDYGYTF
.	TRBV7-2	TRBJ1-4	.	TGTGCCAGCAGCTGGACAGCCTCTAATGAAAAACTGTTTTTT	CASSWTASNEKLFF
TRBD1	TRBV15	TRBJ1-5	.	TGTGCCACCAGCAGAGACCTCCTAGGACAGGGCCGAAATCAGCCCCAGCATTTT	CATSRDLLGQGRNQPQHF
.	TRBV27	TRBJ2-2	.	TGTGCCAGCACGCCAACTAGGGGACTCAACACCGGGGAGCTGTTTTTT	CASTPTRGLNTGELFF
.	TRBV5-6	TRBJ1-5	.	TGTGCCAGCAGCTTTACCGCCAGCGGCAATCAGCCCCAGCATTTT	CASSFTASGNQPQHF
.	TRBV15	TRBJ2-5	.	TGTGCCACCAGCAGAGATCGGGAAGAGACCCAGTACTTC	CATSRDREETQYF
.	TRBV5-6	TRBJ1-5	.	TGTGCCAGCAGCTTGGGCGGGGGGCCTCAGCCCCAGCATTTT	CASSLGGGPQPQHF
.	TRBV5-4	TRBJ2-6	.	TGTGCCAGCAGCTTGGTTAGCGCCTCTGGGGCCAACGTCCTGACTTTC	CASSLVSASGANVLTF
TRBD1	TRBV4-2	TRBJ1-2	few	TGTGCCAGCAGCCAGGGGGACAGCAACTATGGCTACACCTTC	CASSQGDSNYGYTF
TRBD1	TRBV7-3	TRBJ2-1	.	TGTGCCAGCAGCTCCAATAGACAGGGAGAGCAGTTCTTC	CASSSNRQGEQFF
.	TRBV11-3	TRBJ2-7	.	TGTGCCAGCAGCCACCAGGGTTCCTACGAGCAGTACTTC	CASSHQGSYEQYF
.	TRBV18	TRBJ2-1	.	TGTGCCAGCTCCCGGACAGAGGGGGGGAATGAGCAGTTCTTC	CASSRTEGGNEQFF
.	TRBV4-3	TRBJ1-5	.	TGCGCCAGCAGCCCCCGCAGCGGCCTCTCCCAGCATTTT	CASSPRSGLSQHF
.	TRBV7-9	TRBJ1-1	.	TGTGCCAGCAGCCCGGAGGTGGGGTCCACTGAAGCTTTCTTT	CASSPEVGSTEAFF
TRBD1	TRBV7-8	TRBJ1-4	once	TGTGCCAGCAGCCGAGGGACAGGCGTTAATGAAAAACTGTTTTTT	CASSRGTGVNEKLFF
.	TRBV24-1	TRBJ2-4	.	TGTGCCACCAGTGTGGGCGGCGGGTTGGACATTCAGTACTTC	CATSVGGGLDIQYF
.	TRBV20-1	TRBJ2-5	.	TGCAGTGCCATCCAAGAGACCCAGTACTTC	CSAIQETQYF
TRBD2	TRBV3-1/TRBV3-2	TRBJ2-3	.	TGTGCCAGCAGCCCACCAATTAGCGGGAGAGCAGATACGCAGTATTTT	CASSPPISGRADTQYF
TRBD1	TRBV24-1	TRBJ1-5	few	TGTGCCACCAGCCCGACAGGGGCCAAGGTGGCCCAGCATTTT	CATSPTGAKVAQHF
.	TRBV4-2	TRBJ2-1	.	TGTGCCAGCAGCCGCCGAGAGGAGGCCGGGTTAGGGTACAATGAGCAGTTCTTC	CASSRREEAGLGYNEQFF
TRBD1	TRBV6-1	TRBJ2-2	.	TGTGCCAGCAGAGAAGCCGGGACAGGGTACACCGGGGAGCTGTTTTTT	CASREAGTGYTGELFF
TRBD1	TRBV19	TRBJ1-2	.	TGTGCCAGTAGTCCAAGGACAGGGAGTGGCTACACCTTC	CASSPRTGSGYTF
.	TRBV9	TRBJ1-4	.	TGTGCCAGCAGTGACAGTGCAACTAATGAAAAACTGTTTTTT	CASSDSATNEKLFF
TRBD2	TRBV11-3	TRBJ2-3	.	TGTGCCAGCAGCTTAGCGGGGGGGAGCACAGATACGCAGTATTTT	CASSLAGGSTDTQYF
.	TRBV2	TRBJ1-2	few	TGTGCCACCGGGACTTCCCATAACTATGGCTACACCTTC	CATGTSHNYGYTF
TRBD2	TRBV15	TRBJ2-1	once	TGTGCCACCACTAAGGCTTCGGGACTAGCGGGAGGGGATGAGCAGTTCTTC	CATTKASGLAGGDEQFF
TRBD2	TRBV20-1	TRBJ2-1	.	TGCAGTGCTAGTGGGGCTAGCGGGAGGGCCCGTGAGCAGTTCTTC	CSASGASGRAREQFF
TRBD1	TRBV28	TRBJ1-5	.	TGTGCCAGCAGTTTCCCCGTTCGGGACAGGGGACGGCAGCCCCAGCATTTT	CASSFPVRDRGRQPQHF
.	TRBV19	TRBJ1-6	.	TGTGCCAGTAGCCCGGGACAAGGGACTTCACCCCTCCACTTT	CASSPGQGTSPLHF
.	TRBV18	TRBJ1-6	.	TGTGCCAGCTCACCGCCGACAGATAATTCACCCCTCCACTTT	CASSPPTDNSPLHF
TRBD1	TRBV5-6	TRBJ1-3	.	TGTGCCAGCAGCTTGGAGGGTCCCGGGACAGGGGACAGAAACACCATATATTTT	CASSLEGPGTGDRNTIYF
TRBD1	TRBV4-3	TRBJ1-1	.	TGCGCCAGCAGCCAGCCAACCTCCGGGACAGGGCACCCCGCTTTCTTT	CASSQPTSGTGHPAFF
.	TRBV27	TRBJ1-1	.	TGTGCCAGCAGTTGGGTTCGGAGGTCCACGGCTGAAGCTTTCTTT	CASSWVRRSTAEAFF
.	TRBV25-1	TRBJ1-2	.	TGTGCCAGCAGCGGACAGCAGCGCGCTAACTATGGCTACACCTTC	CASSGQQRANYGYTF
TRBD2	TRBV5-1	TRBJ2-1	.	TGCGCCAGCAGCCCCAGACTAGCGGGAGGAGGTGAGCAGTTCTTC	CASSPRLAGGGEQFF
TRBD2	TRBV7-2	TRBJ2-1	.	TGTGCCAGCAGCTCGACTAGCGGGACGACTTCATATGAGCAGTTCTTC	CASSSTSGTTSYEQFF
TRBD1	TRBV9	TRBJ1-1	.	TGTGCCAGCAGCACCGGACAGGGGCTTTCTGAAGCTTTCTTT	CASSTGQGLSEAFF
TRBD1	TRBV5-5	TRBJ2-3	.	TGTGCCAGCAGCCGACGAGGAGGGACAGGAGATACGCAGTATTTT	CASSRRGGTGDTQYF
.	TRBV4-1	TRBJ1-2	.	TGCGCCAGCAGCCTGATCGCGGGAACCTATGGCTACACCTTC	CASSLIAGTYGYTF
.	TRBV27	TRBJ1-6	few	TGTGCCAGCGCTACCCCCTCCGGGAGACGTAATTCACCCCTCCACTTT	CASATPSGRRNSPLHF
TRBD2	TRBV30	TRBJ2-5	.	TGTGCCTGGAGTGTACTGCGGACTAGCGGGAGTCCGGAGACCCAGTACTTC	CAWSVLRTSGSPETQYF
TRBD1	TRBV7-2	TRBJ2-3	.	TGTGCCAGCAGCTTGACAGGGGGCACAGATACGCAGTATTTT	CASSLTGGTDTQYF
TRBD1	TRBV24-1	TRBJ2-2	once	TGTGCCACCAACCCCGGGACAGGGAACACCGGGGAGCTGTTTTTT	CATNPGTGNTGELFF
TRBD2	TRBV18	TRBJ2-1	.	TGTGCCAGCGCCCGGGGACTAGCGGGAGAGAATGAGCAGTTCTTC	CASARGLAGENEQFF
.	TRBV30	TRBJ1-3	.	TGTGCCTGGGGCACCGGGAGCACCATATATTTT	CAWGTGSTIYF